Below, 17 T cell receptor beta chains from the same sample are listed, as sequenced in a study of blood T cell repertoires in COVID-19. Some clones are missing from TCRdb's copy, which holds only in-frame ones; the method was immunoSEQ multiplex PCR. Of roughly 350,000 clones in the sample, around 87% were seen once. The sequencing sample was made of peripheral blood. These TCRs come from a woman aged 45-65 years with COVID-19, enrolled during active disease.

This clone was picked up many times. The chain joins TRBV3-1 (or the pseudogene TRBV3-2) to TRBJ1-1; D is ambiguous. Germline V lookup: CDR1 LGHDT, CDR2 YNNKEL (reference sequence). There are 16 residues in the CDR3. V lost 1 base to trimming and J lost 4 bases, with 16 bases between them. The CDR3 loop is CASSQVGSGVATEAFF. The CDR3 bases are TGTGCCAGCAGCCAAGTGGGTTCGGGAGTTGCCACTGAAGCTTTCTTT.

The V call is TRBV11-2, the J call TRBJ2-1; 9 nucleotides match TRBD1. The CDR3 sequence is 15 residues long. CDR1 is SGHAT, CDR2 FQNNGV, per germline. V was pared by 5 bases and J by 7 bases, with 9 bases of the junction left unmatched. In nucleotides, the CDR3 is TGTGCCAGCAGCCGCGACGGGGGGACAGGGAATGAGCAGTTCTTC. It translates to CASSRDGGTGNEQFF. The variable domain in full, completed from reference TRBV11-2 and TRBJ2-1, reads EAGVAQSPRYKIIEKRQSVAFWCNPISGHATLYWYQQILGQGPKLLIQFQNNGVVDDSQLPKDRFSAERLKGVDSTLKIQPAKLEDSAVYLCASSRDGGTGNEQFFGPGTRLTVL.

V is TRBV5-4 and J is TRBJ1-2; a weak D match, TRBD1 (6 bases). V was cut by 2 bases and J by 2 bases, with 7 bases left in between. Germline-derived CDR1 and CDR2 are SGHNT and YYREEE (reference sequence). The CDR3 runs to 13 residues. The CDR3 nucleotides read TGTGCCAGCAGCTTTGGACAGAACTATGGCTACACCTTC. This codes for CASSFGQNYGYTF.

This chain joins TRBV10-3 and TRBJ2-1, with D possibly matching TRBD1 (7 bases). V lost 6 bases, J lost 6 bases, and 12 bases lay in between. Germline V gene data show CDR1 as ENHRY and CDR2 as SYGVKD. The CDR3 spans 13 residues. CDR3 in amino acids: CAIRGGQINEQFF. In DNA, the CDR3 is TGTGCCATCAGGGGGGGACAGATCAATGAGCAGTTCTTC.

The count of this clone is one. This chain connects TRBV29-1 to TRBJ2-7, with D tentatively TRBD2 (5 bases). This CDR3 is 14 amino acids long. Trimming removed 3 bases at V and 0 bases at J, with 12 bases between. Per germline, CDR1 SQVTM and CDR2 ANQGSEA. The CDR3: CSVEWTPTSYEQYF. The CDR3 DNA sequence: TGCAGCGTTGAGTGGACTCCAACCTCCTACGAGCAGTACTTC.

This chain uses TRBV6-5 with TRBJ1-4; 8 bases line up with TRBD1. This CDR3 has 15 residues. The germline gives CDR1 MNHEY, CDR2 SVGAGI. Trimming at V came to 7 bases and at J to 8 bases, leaving 12 bases not matched to a gene. CDR3 region: CASIRDRGVGEKLFF. In DNA form, the CDR3 reads TGTGCCAGCATTCGAGACAGGGGAGTAGGCGAAAAACTGTTTTTT.

This sequence joins TRBV27 and TRBJ2-7; 11 bases line up with TRBD2. In germline, CDR1 is MNHEY, CDR2 SMNVEV (reference sequence). There are 16 residues in the CDR3. The trim removed 2 bases at V and 7 bases at J, leaving 10 bases unmatched. The CDR3 bases are TGTGCCAGCAGTTTAATGGCTAGCGGGAGGCTGGGGGAGCAGTACTTC. Translating gives CASSLMASGRLGEQYF.

This clone came up a few times. The gene calls are TRBV24-1 and TRBJ2-2; D gene uncertain. V was pared by 5 bases and J by 4 bases, with 7 bases between. The germline gives CDR1 KGHDR, CDR2 SFDVKD. CDR3 length: 13 amino acids. For the CDR3, the DNA is TGTGCCACCAGTGGTCTGGCCACCGGGGAGCTGTTTTTT. This codes for CATSGLATGELFF.

The chain recombines TRBV7-3 with TRBJ2-3; 7 bases align to TRBD2. The ends lost 5 bases at V and 5 bases at J; junction bases unmatched: 4. This CDR3 is 13 amino acids long. Looked up from germline, CDR1 is SGHTA and CDR2 is FQGTGA. CDR3 region: CASSPRGGDTQYF. CDR3 sequence (DNA): TGTGCCAGCAGCCCCCGCGGGGGAGATACGCAGTATTTT.

The V gene is TRBV27, the J gene TRBJ1-1; D may be TRBD1 (5 bases). Germline V CDR1 and CDR2: MNHEY, SMNVEV (reference sequence). V lost 0 bases and J lost 2, with 7 bases in between. This CDR3 spans 14 amino acids. The CDR3 nucleotides read TGTGCCAGCAGTTTATCCCGGACAAACACTGAAGCTTTCTTT. Its protein product is CASSLSRTNTEAFF.

The J gene is TRBJ2-3, the V gene TRBV12-3 or TRBV12-4; D is undetermined. V lost 7 bases and J lost 0, with 5 bases in between. The CDR3 is 12 residues long. CDR3 sequence: CASTLSTDTQYF. DNA for the CDR3: TGTGCCAGCACCCTAAGCACAGATACGCAGTATTTT.

This clone was seen once. The chain uses TRBV27 and TRBJ1-3; TRBD1 matches 9 bases. With 9 bases clipped from V and 2 bases from J, the junction kept 11 bases outside the gene matches. The CDR3 has 16 amino acids. The germline V gene encodes CDR1 MNHEY and CDR2 SMNVEV (reference sequence). CDR3 in amino acids: CASIWDRAPAGNTIYF. The DNA of the CDR3 is TGTGCCAGTATTTGGGACAGGGCACCTGCTGGAAACACCATATATTTT.

This rearrangement joins TRBV7-2 to TRBJ2-5, with 8 nucleotides matching TRBD2. CDR3 size: 16 residues. Germline trimming cut 5 bases from V and 4 bases from J; bases unmatched to any gene: 12. CDR1 and CDR2 from the germline V gene are SGHTA and FQGNSA. The CDR3 region is CASSQEPGLAGETQYF. The DNA of the CDR3 is TGTGCCAGCAGCCAAGAGCCCGGACTAGCAGGAGAGACCCAGTACTTC.

This chain links TRBV7-3 with TRBJ2-3; 10 bases fit TRBD2. Germline CDR1 and CDR2: SGHTA and FQGTGA. After removal of 4 bases from V and 4 bases from J, the junction contained 5 bases not matched to a gene. The CDR3 is made up of 15 amino acids. In nucleotides, the CDR3 is TGTGCCAGCAGCTCTCAAGCGGGAGGGCCAGATACGCAGTATTTT. As protein: CASSSQAGGPDTQYF.

The V call is TRBV9, the J call TRBJ1-4; D gene ambiguous. CDR1 and CDR2 (germline): SGDLS, YYNGEE. CDR3 length: 14 amino acids. V dropped 0 bases and J dropped 4 bases, with 7 bases sitting between them. CDR3: CASSVGARNEKLFF. In DNA, the CDR3 is TGTGCCAGCAGCGTAGGGGCGCGTAATGAAAAACTGTTTTTT.

This CDR3 reads CAWRTSGSYNEQFF. CDR3 in DNA: TGTGCCTGGAGAACTAGCGGGAGTTACAATGAGCAGTTCTTC. The chain combines TRBV30 with TRBJ2-1; 11 positions agree with TRBD2. The CDR3 loop spans 14 amino acids. V lost 3 bases and J lost 4; bases outside the gene matches: 2. In germline, CDR1 is GTSNPN, CDR2 SVGIG (reference sequence).

This chain links TRBV14 with TRBJ2-1; D uncertain. V was cut by 3 bases and J by 2 bases, with 11 bases left in between. This CDR3 is built from 15 residues. Germline values: CDR1 SGHDN, CDR2 FVKESK. CDR3 sequence: CASSHRHSPYNEQFF. The CDR3 region has the DNA TGTGCCAGCAGCCATCGCCACTCTCCCTACAATGAGCAGTTCTTC.